The 9 T cell receptor beta chains in this list originate from one sample, sequenced in a study of tumor and adjacent non-tumor tissue in lung cancer. Three rounds of nested PCR, following a modified ARM-PCR protocol, produced the TCRbeta library. One entry per CDR3 protein results from TCRdb running MiXCR on the multiplex PCR reads. The table lists 100,000 to 150,000 distinct CDR3 sequences, around three fifths of them singletons. This sample's RNA came from whole unsorted tissue. The sample comprised lung tumor tissue. These receptors all come from a man aged 30-40 years with non-small cell lung cancer.

This clonotype was picked up a small number of times. A much larger clone sits a single nucleotide away, making a read error possible. The gene calls are TRBV29-1 and TRBJ2-1; TRBD2 matches 9 bases. The CDR3 length is 14 residues. From germline, CDR1 is SQVTM and CDR2 ANQGSEA. For the CDR3, the DNA is TGCAGGGCCGAATCTGGCGGGGGGGCAGATGAGCAGTTCTTC. Translation: CRAESGGGADEQFF.

On this clonotype: A read error may be the cause here, since a much bigger clone is one base away. The rearrangement links TRBV12-3 or TRBV12-4 to TRBJ2-5; D is uncertain. The CDR3 is made up of 14 amino acids. Trimming cost V 2 bases and J 2 bases, with 9 bases left between them. The chain's CDR3 is CASSLRARQETQYF. The CDR3 DNA sequence: TGTGCCAGCAGTTTAAGGGCGAGACAAGAGACCCAGTACTTC.

As for this clonotype: Germline and junction disagree at one end, which may indicate a read error. The chain has TRBV5-1 and TRBJ2-2, with D possibly being TRBD2 (6 bases). The CDR3 has 13 amino acids. Germline V lookup: CDR1 SGHRS, CDR2 YFSETQ. The CDR3 DNA reads as TGCGCCAGCAGCTCGCGGCCGGGCGGGGAGCTGCTTTTT. Amino acids: CASSSRPGGELLF.

Comment on this clonotype: A single base separates this from a much larger clone, so it may be a read error. The chain has TRBV20-1 and TRBJ1-2, with 9 bases aligning to TRBD1. Germline V gene lookup returns CDR1 DFQATT and CDR2 SNEGSKA (reference sequence). The CDR3 is made up of 13 amino acids. This chain's CDR3 is CSALDRGDYDYTF. CDR3 nucleotide sequence: TGCAGTGCGCTGGACAGGGGTGACTATGACTACACCTTC.

The sample holds many counts of this clonotype. The CDR3 nucleotides are TGTGCCAGCAGTCGCACTCAGGGAAATAATTCACCCCTCCACTTT. Its translation is CASSRTQGNNSPLHF. The J gene is TRBJ1-6, the V gene TRBV6-5; possibly TRBD1 for D (5 bases). V was clipped by 5 bases and J by 5 bases, with 13 bases between them. The CDR3 spans 15 residues. Germline V CDR1 and CDR2: MNHEY, SVGAGI.

To note about this clonotype: A clone one base away is much larger, so this may be a read error. The missing conserved phenylalanine or tryptophan at the end of this CDR3 makes a read error likely. The rearrangement uses TRBV5-6 and TRBJ2-2, with TRBD1 identical over 9 bases. The V gene end was trimmed by 4 bases and the J gene end by 4 bases; junction bases not matched to a gene: 5. Per the germline V gene, CDR1 is SGHDT and CDR2 is YYEEEE. This CDR3 contains 15 residues. CDR3 protein: CASSGQGMGTGELFL. The CDR3 region has the DNA TGTGCCAGCAGCGGACAGGGGATGGGCACCGGGGAGCTGTTTCTT.

Turning to this clonotype: A read error may be the cause here, since a much bigger clone is one base away. The chain couples TRBV5-4 to TRBJ2-5; D is perhaps TRBD2 (6 bases). In germline, CDR1 is SGHNT, CDR2 YYREEE (reference sequence). The CDR3 consists of 15 residues. Here the CDR3 reads CANSLEQAGGETQYF. The DNA of the CDR3 is TGTGCCAACAGCTTGGAGCAAGCGGGTGGGGAGACCCAGTACTTC. The whole variable domain, filled in from reference TRBV5-4 and TRBJ2-5, reads ETGVTQSPTHLIKTRGQQVTLRCSSQSGHNTVSWYQQALGQGPQFIFQYYREEENGRGNFPPRFSGLQFPNYSSELNVNALELDDSALYLCANSLEQAGGETQYFGPGTRLLVL.

A word on this clonotype: A much larger clone differs by one base, so this may be a read error. The chain is built from TRBV20-1 and TRBJ2-7, with D perhaps assigned TRBD1 or TRBD2 (5 bases each). Per the germline V gene, CDR1 is DFQATT and CDR2 is SNEGSKA (reference sequence). This CDR3 has 12 amino acids. The CDR3 loop reads CSALDGAYGQYF. The CDR3 nucleotides are TGCAGTGCACTGGACGGGGCCTACGGGCAGTACTTC.

Turning to this clonotype: An end of the junction does not agree with germline; a read error may underlie this. The CDR3 here is CASSTDGLAEGENTGQLFF. DNA of the CDR3: TGTGCCAGCAGTACAGACGGACTAGCGGAGGGCGAGAACACCGGGCAGCTGTTTTTT. V is TRBV6-2 or TRBV6-3 and J is TRBJ2-2, with 10 nucleotides matching TRBD2. The CDR3 covers 19 residues. Germline V gene lookup returns CDR1 MNHEY and CDR2 SVGEGT.